This T cell receptor beta chain derives from a study of cytomegalovirus exposure and HLA in healthy donors. Study overall: The same platform was used for the approximately 120 validation repertoires as for the approximately 720 first-cohort repertoires, as reported in a later analysis.

TCRdb keeps only in-frame clones here, not all; method: immunoSEQ multiplex PCR. The sample contains about 140,000 clones, about 86% of which appear only once. Germline V gene sequence: CDR1 SGHTS, CDR2 YDEGEE. Germline trimming cut 1 base from V and 8 bases from J; bases unmatched to any gene: 11. This CDR3 contains 16 residues. Sequencing was done on a sample of PBMCs. The V and J genes are TRBV5-8 and TRBJ1-4, with 7 bases fitting TRBD1. The TCR sequence derives from a man between 18 and 35 years old in good health and CMV-seronegative. In DNA form, the CDR3 reads TGTGCCAGCAGCTTGTATCGGGCAGGGGGGAAAGAAAAACTGTTTTTT. Amino acid sequence: CASSLYRAGGKEKLFF.